This entry lists 5 T cell receptor beta chains sequenced from one sample in a study of breast tumors, draining lymph nodes, adjacent tissues. TCRdb fed the multiplex PCR reads into MiXCR, producing one record per CDR3 protein. The repertoire holds about 140,000 distinct CDR3 sequences, with approximately 32% as singletons. Samples came from axillary lymph nodes draining the breast cancer. The material sequenced was axillary lymph node tissue. These receptors were taken from a female donor with breast cancer. Some clones in this sample may be carry-over from other donors' samples.

This clonotype was counted many times. The chain recombines TRBV5-6 with TRBJ1-3, with a weak D call TRBD1 (5 bases). The germline V and J ends were trimmed by 4 bases and 0 bases, with 11 bases remaining between them. The CDR3 length is 15 residues. Germline-derived CDR1 and CDR2 are SGHDT and YYEEEE. The CDR3 nucleotides are TGTGCCAGCAGCCCCGTGGGGGGCTCTGGAAACACCATATATTTT. Amino acid sequence: CASSPVGGSGNTIYF.

The chain recombines TRBV10-3 with TRBJ1-4; 8 bases map to TRBD1. J was trimmed by 5 bases and V by 10 bases; bases with no gene match: 6. Germline lookup yields CDR1 ENHRY and CDR2 SYGVKD. This CDR3 is built from 13 residues. The CDR3 sequence: CASTQGENEKLFF. CDR3 bases: TGTGCCAGTACACAGGGGGAGAATGAAAAACTGTTTTTT.

The chain has TRBV7-2 and TRBJ2-3; 13 bases line up with TRBD2. V dropped 0 bases and J dropped 5; count of bases not matched to a gene: 8. The CDR3 has 18 amino acids. Looked up from germline, CDR1 is SGHTA and CDR2 is FQGNSA. As DNA, the CDR3 is TGTGCCAGCAGCTTAGCGCATCGGACTAGCGGGAGAGTAGATACGCAGTATTTT. Translating it yields CASSLAHRTSGRVDTQYF.

The sample holds many counts of this clonotype. The chain employs TRBV5-8 and TRBJ2-3; D not certain. The V end lost 0 bases, the J end lost 2 bases, and 7 bases lay between the germline ends. The CDR3 consists of 14 residues. Per the germline V gene, CDR1 is SGHTS and CDR2 is YDEGEE. Written as DNA, the CDR3 is TGTGCCAGCAGCTTGGGACCATACACAGATACGCAGTATTTT. The encoded protein is CASSLGPYTDTQYF.

In this sample, this clonotype turned up many times. This rearrangement joins TRBV27 to TRBJ1-2, with D unresolved. CDR1 is MNHEY and CDR2 is SMNVEV in the germline V gene (reference sequence). V dropped 5 bases and J dropped 2 bases, with 12 bases sitting between them. The CDR3 covers 14 residues. CDR3 sequence: CASSPAARNYGYTF. CDR3 DNA: TGTGCCAGCAGTCCAGCTGCGCGAAACTATGGCTACACCTTC.